The sequence of this T cell receptor beta chain was determined in a study of Ad26.COV2.S vaccination and SARS-CoV-2 variants (dated by TCRdb to about 2021). Regarding the complete study: Donors in the vaccine arm were drawn from COV1001, a phase I-IIa trial of Ad26.COV2.S in healthy adults that was multicentre, randomized, double-blind and placebo-controlled. Sequencing of the TCRbeta repertoire served to evaluate the specificity and breadth of SARS-CoV-2-reactive T cell receptors following Ad26.COV2.S vaccination. Investigators did not know the trial group allocation while performing experiments and assessing outcomes. Ad26.COV2.S was given intramuscularly at 5x10^10 or 1x10^11 viral particles, as a single shot or as two shots 56 days apart. The TCR-sequenced set comprised around 32 samples: around 20 Ad26.COV2.S vaccine recipients, 5 placebo recipients and 8 SARS-CoV-2 convalescent individuals. Trial participants were randomized into five groups of five, in which low-dose or high-dose Ad26.COV2.S was given once or twice, or placebo was given on both occasions. Here is what the overall study found, with its caveats: Vaccine and placebo recipients had similar non-spike TCR breadth, a finding consistent with the vaccine containing only spike. The study lacked the statistical power to compare responses across vaccine doses or regimens. Compared with placebo recipients, Ad26.COV2.S recipients showed higher spike-specific TCR breadth (P = 0.0014). Substantial breadth of spike-specific CD8+ and CD4+ T cell responses was reported after vaccination. It was noted by the authors that total T cell responses may have been underestimated by the TCR breadth and depth analyses.

TCRbeta CDR3 regions were sequenced with the immunoSEQ Assay. After extraction, genomic DNA underwent amplification by bias-controlled multiplex PCR, followed by high-throughput sequencing. For the original study's pipeline: Collapsing and filtering of sequences were performed to quantify the absolute abundance of each unique TCRbeta CDR3 region. T cell fraction was estimated by normalizing TCRbeta template counts to usable DNA, with usable DNA measured through amplification of reference genes found in all nucleated cells. Repertoire TCRs were annotated as SARS-CoV-2-specific by exact matching of V gene, CDR3 amino acid sequence and J gene to a known reactive TCR set. The reference SARS-CoV-2 TCR set was obtained from MIRA and was filtered for enrichment in COVID-19-positive ImmuneCODE repertoires, whereby public or cross-reactive TCRs were removed. Drawing on the MIRA antigens, annotated TCRs were analysed further at the level of specific ORF or position within ORF. Breadth was defined as the number of annotated unique rearrangements divided by the total number of unique productive rearrangements, and depth was defined as the summed frequency of the annotated unique rearrangements. TCR breadth was compared between groups using two-sided Wilcoxon rank-sum tests. What TCRdb holds here is the immuneACCESS table cut down to in-frame rearrangements. Part of the clones is not present; checked against another copy, under half of the missing clones reflect an unresolved V gene, and the others are unexplained. Clone size and V and J calls were adopted from that table, with D and trimming inferred from the DNA. The table for this sample lists about 680,000 clones; 80% to 90% of them were counted only once. About 1.5% of the sample is held by the ten biggest clonotypes.

This clone was seen a single time. Its antigen is not yet known. No much larger clonotype is one base removed from it; base qualities were not supplied. Here V drops 1 base and J drops 4 bases, and the junction holds 6 bases not matched to any gene. The germline V gene encodes CDR1 LGHNA and CDR2 YNFKEQ. CDR3 length: 17 amino acids, cysteine to phenylalanine. Only CDR3 DNA remains: 51 bases, in frame from the first base. The treatment or condition label, as the study defines it: about 20 received Ad26.COV2.S at low or high dose, single or two shots; roughly 5 received placebo; per-sample allocation not given. For vaccine and placebo recipients, repertoires were sequenced using samples collected on day 63 after the first injection. Cohort 1b enrolled 25 to 30 adults aged 18-55 years at a single site in Boston, USA, between 29 July and 7 August 2020. Ad26.COV2.S consisted of a replication-incompetent adenovirus type 26 vector by which a prefusion-stabilized SARS-CoV-2 spike protein from the original Wuhan strain was expressed.

The clonotype was recovered from a person aged 18-60 years who received the Ad26.COV2.S COVID-19 vaccine or a placebo. The rearranged segments are TRBV4-2 and TRBJ2-2, with TRBD2 matching 10 junction bases. The source material was peripheral blood, sampled in a trial of Ad26.COV2.S vaccine versus placebo. This receptor has the CDR3 CASSQGLAGGITGELFF. The sequenced DNA: TGTGCCAGCAGCCAAGGATTAGCGGGAGGAATCACCGGGGAGCTGTTTTTT.